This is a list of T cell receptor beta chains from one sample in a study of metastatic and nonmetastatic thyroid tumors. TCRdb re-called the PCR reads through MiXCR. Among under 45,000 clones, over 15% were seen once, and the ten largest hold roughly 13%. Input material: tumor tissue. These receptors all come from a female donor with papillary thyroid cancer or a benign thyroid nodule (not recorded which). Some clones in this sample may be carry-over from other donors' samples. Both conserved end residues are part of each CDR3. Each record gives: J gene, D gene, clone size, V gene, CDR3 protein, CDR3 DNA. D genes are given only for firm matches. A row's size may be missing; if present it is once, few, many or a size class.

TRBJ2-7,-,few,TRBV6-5,CASSYSMGTGTLSEQYF,TGTGCCAGCAGTTACTCGATGGGTACAGGGACTCTCAGCGAGCAGTACTTC
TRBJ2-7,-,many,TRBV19,CASGWGYEQYF,TGTGCCAGTGGTTGGGGCTACGAGCAGTACTTC
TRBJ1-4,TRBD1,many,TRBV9,CASSVGQGIWEKLFF,TGTGCCAGCAGCGTAGGACAGGGAATTTGGGAAAAACTGTTTTTT
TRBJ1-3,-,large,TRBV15,CATSRDRGNTIYF,TGTGCCACCAGCAGAGATCGAGGAAACACCATATATTTT
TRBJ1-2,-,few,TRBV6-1,CASRFYDLPSDYGYTF,TGTGCCAGCAGGTTTTACGACCTCCCCAGTGATTATGGCTACACCTTC
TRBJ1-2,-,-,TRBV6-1,CASRIWVGNYGYTF,TGTGCCAGCAGGATTTGGGTGGGGAACTATGGCTACACCTTC
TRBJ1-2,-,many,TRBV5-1,CASSLAPGSHGYTF,TGCGCCAGCAGCTTGGCTCCGGGGAGCCATGGCTACACCTTC
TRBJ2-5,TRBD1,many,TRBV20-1,CSARRLETGNTKTQYF,TGCAGTGCTAGACGTCTTGAGACAGGGAATACTAAGACCCAGTACTTC
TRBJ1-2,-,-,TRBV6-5,CASSSASSAYGYTF,TGTGCCAGCAGTTCCGCTTCCTCTGCCTATGGCTACACCTTC
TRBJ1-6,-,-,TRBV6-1,CAISEQLGSYNSPLHF,TGTGCCATCAGTGAGCAGTTGGGGTCGTATAATTCACCCCTCCACTTT
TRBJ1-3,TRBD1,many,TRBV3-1,CASSQTDRRAGNTIYF,TGTGCCAGCAGCCAGACGGACAGGAGAGCTGGAAACACCATATATTTT
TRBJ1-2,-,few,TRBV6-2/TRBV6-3,CASSYRQVANYGYTF,TGTGCCAGCAGCTACCGACAGGTAGCTAACTATGGCTACACCTTC
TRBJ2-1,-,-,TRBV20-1,CSAIAGTWMYNEQFF,TGCAGTGCTATAGCCGGGACATGGATGTACAATGAGCAGTTCTTC
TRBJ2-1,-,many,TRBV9,CASSVGGAGFSYNEQFF,TGTGCCAGCAGCGTAGGGGGCGCAGGATTCTCCTACAATGAGCAGTTCTTC
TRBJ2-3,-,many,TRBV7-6,CASSLRPLGQLTDTQYF,TGTGCCAGCAGCCTACGGCCTCTTGGACAGCTCACAGATACGCAGTATTTT
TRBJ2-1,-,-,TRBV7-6,CASTRGVIKQFF,TGTGCCAGCACCCGCGGGGTCATAAAGCAGTTCTTC
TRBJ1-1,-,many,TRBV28,CASSLVGITEAFF,TGTGCCAGCAGTTTAGTAGGGATCACTGAAGCTTTCTTT
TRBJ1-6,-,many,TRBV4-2,CASSQVRVGGGHSPLHF,TGTGCCAGCAGCCAAGTGAGAGTGGGAGGGGGGCATTCACCCCTCCACTTT
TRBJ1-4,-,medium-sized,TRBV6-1,CASSRDPGSTNEKLFF,TGTGCCAGCAGTCGAGACCCGGGCTCAACTAATGAAAAACTGTTTTTT
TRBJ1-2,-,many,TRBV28,CASKWVGAGGYTF,TGTGCCAGCAAATGGGTGGGAGCTGGAGGCTACACCTTC
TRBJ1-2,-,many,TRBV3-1,CASSRQGNYGYTF,TGTGCCAGCAGCCGGCAGGGGAACTATGGCTACACCTTC
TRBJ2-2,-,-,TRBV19,CASKKTHGSWELFF,TGTGCCAGTAAAAAGACCCACGGGTCCTGGGAGCTGTTTTTT
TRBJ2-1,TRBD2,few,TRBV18,CASSPNPGLAGANEQFF,TGTGCCAGCTCACCTAACCCCGGACTAGCGGGAGCAAATGAGCAGTTCTTC
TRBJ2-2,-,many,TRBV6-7,CASSYSLWGHNTGELFF,TGTGCCAGCAGTTACTCACTCTGGGGACATAACACCGGGGAGCTGTTTTTT
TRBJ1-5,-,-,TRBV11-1,CASSRGRRAIVGDQPQHF,TGTGCCAGCTCCCGAGGCCGGAGGGCCATAGTGGGGGATCAGCCCCAGCATTTT
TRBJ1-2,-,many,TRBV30,CAWSLPPGAYGYTF,TGTGCCTGGAGCCTACCACCAGGAGCCTATGGCTACACCTTC
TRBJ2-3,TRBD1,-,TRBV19,CASSFAGGCFWFLDTQYF,TGTGCCAGTAGCTTCGCAGGGGGTTGTTTCTGGTTCCTAGATACGCAGTATTTT
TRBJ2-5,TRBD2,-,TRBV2,CASLGTISGTQYF,TGTGCCAGCTTAGGGACTATTAGTGGAACCCAGTACTTC
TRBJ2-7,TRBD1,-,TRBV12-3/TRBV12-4,CASSLWVDRGRSYEQYF,TGTGCCAGCAGTCTCTGGGTCGACAGGGGCCGTTCCTACGAGCAGTACTTC
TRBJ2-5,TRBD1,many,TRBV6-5,CASSYSRDWTGGETQYF,TGTGCCAGCAGTTACTCTAGGGATTGGACAGGGGGAGAGACCCAGTACTTC
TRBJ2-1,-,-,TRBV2,CASSFNEQFF,TGTGCCAGCAGTTTCAATGAGCAGTTCTTC
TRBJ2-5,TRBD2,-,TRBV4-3,CASSPVAGPQETQYF,TGCGCCAGCAGCCCTGTAGCGGGGCCCCAAGAGACCCAGTACTTC
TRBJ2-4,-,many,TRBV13,CASRPLTSSNIQYF,TGTGCCAGCAGACCCTTGACTAGTTCAAACATTCAGTACTTC
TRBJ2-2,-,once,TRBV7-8,CASSLVLVTAGELFF,TGTGCCAGCAGCTTAGTGCTAGTCACCGCGGGGGAGCTGTTTTTT
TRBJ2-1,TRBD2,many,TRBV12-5,CASGPQRGGWYEQFF,TGTGCTAGTGGTCCTCAGCGGGGGGGCTGGTATGAGCAGTTCTTC
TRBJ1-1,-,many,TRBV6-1,CASRRTQGRAFF,TGTGCCAGCAGACGGACTCAGGGAAGGGCTTTCTTT
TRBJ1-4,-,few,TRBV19,CASRLWAGANEKLFF,TGTGCCAGTAGGTTGTGGGCAGGCGCCAATGAAAAACTGTTTTTT